The 9 T cell receptor beta chains given below trace back to one sample, sequenced in a study of T cells in Graves' hyperthyroidism and ophthalmopathy. Researchers amplified the TCR beta CDR3 regions from RNA transcripts. Initially, a first-round RT-PCR of the TCR CDR3 employed the HTBI primer set. One entry per CDR3 protein results from TCRdb running MiXCR on the multiplex PCR reads. This sample carries roughly 660,000 distinct CDR3 sequences, around 15% of them seen once, and the ten largest clones take 15% to 17%. Input material: blood. All receptors derive from a man in his forties or fifties with Graves' hyperthyroidism.

This chain connects TRBV12-3 or TRBV12-4 to TRBJ1-2, with D unclear. Trimming stripped 0 bases from V and 5 bases from J, with 16 bases between. There are 16 residues in the CDR3. The DNA for the CDR3 is TGTGCCAGCAGTTTAGCCTTTCGGAGGGTCTCATATGGCTACACCTTC. Translation: CASSLAFRRVSYGYTF.

This clonotype was counted between two and nine times. At one end, the junction sequence differs from germline, possibly due to a read error. The chain links TRBV27 to TRBJ2-5; no firm D call. The germline gives CDR1 MNHEY, CDR2 SMNVEV (reference sequence). The CDR3 sequence is 14 residues long. CDR3 protein: CASSPAEDQETRYF. The CDR3 coding sequence is TGTGCCAGCAGCCCCGCGGAAGACCAAGAGACCCGGTACTTC.

For this clonotype: A much larger clonotype is one base distant, so this may be a read error. The chain is built from TRBV27 and TRBJ1-4; D is perhaps TRBD1 (5 bases). Germline CDR1 and CDR2: MNHEY and SMNVEV (reference sequence). This CDR3 comprises 15 residues. CDR3 nucleotide sequence: TGTGCCAGCGCTCTGGGGGTAGGAGTTAATGGAAAACTGTTTTTT. It is translated as CASALGVGVNGKLFF.

This clonotype came up a few times. This sequence joins TRBV20-1 and TRBJ2-1; unclear D gene. The CDR3 covers 16 residues. CDR1 and CDR2 from the germline V gene are DFQATT and SNEGSKA (reference sequence). Trimming cost V 0 bases and J 0 bases, with 12 bases left between them. In DNA, the CDR3 is TGCAGTGCTAGAGATTTTCGTCTGAGCTCCTACAATGAGCAGTTCTTC. Encoded protein: CSARDFRLSSYNEQFF.

This clonotype came up many times. The chain has TRBV3-1 and TRBJ2-3; no reliable D call. The length of the CDR3 is 15 residues. V was trimmed by 0 bases and J by 2 bases, leaving 9 bases between them. Germline-derived CDR1 and CDR2 are LGHDT and YNNKEL (reference sequence). CDR3 coding DNA: TGTGCCAGCAGCCAAGACGAGTCGAACACAGATACGCAGTATTTT. Amino acids: CASSQDESNTDTQYF.

The rearrangement joins TRBV7-8 to TRBJ2-5; 10 nucleotides align to TRBD1. Per germline, CDR1 SGHVS and CDR2 FQNEAQ. This CDR3 spans 11 amino acids. After removal of 8 bases from V and 12 bases from J, the junction contained 6 bases not matched to a gene. The CDR3 protein is CASGKDRGEYF. The CDR3 DNA reads TGTGCCAGCGGGAAGGACAGGGGGGAGTACTTC.

This clonotype was seen ten or more times. This chain uses TRBV2 with TRBJ2-2; 9 nucleotides align to TRBD1. V was pared by 6 bases and J by 4 bases, with 12 bases of the junction left unmatched. The V gene's germline CDR1 is SNHLY and CDR2 FYNNEI. The length of the CDR3 is 17 residues. CDR3 sequence (DNA): TGTGCCAGCAGCGGGCGGCTTGGGACAGGGAGCACCGGGGAGCTGTTTTTT. This gives the protein CASSGRLGTGSTGELFF.

The sample holds a few counts of this clonotype. The chain has TRBV4-1 and TRBJ2-1; 10 bases match TRBD2. The CDR3 consists of 17 residues. Germline CDR1 reads MGHRA; CDR2 reads YSYEKL. Trimming at V came to 0 bases and at J to 7 bases, leaving 9 bases not matched to a gene. As DNA, the CDR3 is TGCGCCAGCAGCCAAGAAGGGGGGCTAGCGGGAGCGAATGAGCAGTTCTTC. The encoded protein is CASSQEGGLAGANEQFF.

This clonotype was detected a few times. The chain uses TRBV6-1 and TRBJ2-3; TRBD2 aligns across 13 bases. Germline V gene sequence: CDR1 MNHNS, CDR2 SASEGT. V was pared by 6 bases and J by 0 bases, with 6 bases of the junction left unmatched. The CDR3 is 17 residues long. CDR3 sequence: CASSRLAGGTSTDTQYF. CDR3 in DNA: TGTGCCAGCAGCCGACTAGCGGGAGGCACTAGCACAGATACGCAGTATTTT.